Each of the 16 T cell receptor beta chains below was sequenced from the same sample in a study of control samples from healthy donors and cancer patients. The data were produced by immunoSEQ multiplex PCR, yet TCRdb's version contains in-frame clones alone and is incomplete. The sample has roughly 220,000 clones, 90% to 95% seen once; the top ten hold less than 1.6%. Sequences were obtained from blood. Receptors were obtained from a man in his forties or fifties in good health.

The V and J genes are TRBV27 and TRBJ1-5, with 8 bases fitting TRBD1. The CDR3 is 14 residues long. The V gene end was trimmed by 4 bases and the J gene end by 8 bases; junction bases not matched to a gene: 7. CDR1 MNHEY and CDR2 SMNVEV come from the germline V gene (reference sequence). The CDR3 is CASSSTGDIEPQHF. The CDR3 DNA follows: TGTGCCAGCAGTTCGACAGGGGATATTGAGCCCCAGCATTTT.

V gene TRBV29-1 combines with J gene TRBJ1-5; maybe TRBD1 (6 bases). The CDR3 is 14 amino acids. Germline V CDR1 and CDR2: SQVTM, ANQGSEA. V was trimmed by 4 bases and J by 3 bases, leaving 13 bases between them. The CDR3, as DNA: TGCAGCGTTGTTTCAGGGGATTACAATCAGCCCCAGCATTTT. The encoded protein is CSVVSGDYNQPQHF.

CDR3 nucleotide sequence: TGTGCCACCAGTGAAACCGGGACGGCCGACGGCTTGTCGACGCAGTATTTT. This encodes CATSETGTADGLSTQYF. The V gene is TRBV24-1, the J gene TRBJ2-3; D is possibly TRBD1 or TRBD2 (5 bases each). Trimming cost V 4 bases and J 9 bases, with 25 bases left between them. Germline CDR1 reads KGHDR; CDR2 reads SFDVKD. This CDR3 spans 17 amino acids.

The rearrangement uses TRBV7-2 and TRBJ1-3; possible D gene TRBD1, 6 bases. Looked up from germline, CDR1 is SGHTA and CDR2 is FQGNSA. V was clipped by 1 base and J by 4 bases, with 17 bases between them. The CDR3 is made up of 17 amino acids. CDR3: CASSLEHGGARGNTIYF. CDR3 in DNA: TGTGCCAGCAGCTTAGAACACGGGGGCGCGCGCGGAAACACCATATATTTT.

The CDR3, as DNA: TGCGCCAGCAGTGATGCTTTCTCTGGAAACACCATATATTTT. Protein sequence: CASSDAFSGNTIYF. V gene TRBV10-2 combines with J gene TRBJ1-3; no clear D. The CDR3 covers 14 residues. Trimming pared 3 bases from V and 0 bases from J, leaving 6 bases between. The germline gives CDR1 WSHSY, CDR2 SAAADI.

The chain combines TRBV5-4 with TRBJ1-4, with D perhaps TRBD1 (6 bases). Trimming took 4 bases from V and 6 from J, leaving 16 bases between them. The length of the CDR3 is 15 residues. Germline assignment: CDR1 SGHNT and CDR2 YYREEE (reference sequence). This chain's CDR3 is CASSRRGGQDEKLFF. The CDR3 DNA sequence: TGTGCCAGCAGCCGTCGGGGGGGACAAGATGAAAAACTGTTTTTT.

The chain uses TRBV20-1 and TRBJ1-1; 7 nucleotides match TRBD1. The CDR3 runs to 11 residues. Germline lookup yields CDR1 DFQATT and CDR2 SNEGSKA (reference sequence). CDR3 loop: CSRGGSVKAFF. CDR3 coding DNA: TGCAGCCGAGGGGGCTCGGTAAAAGCTTTCTTT.

J is TRBJ1-2 and V is TRBV7-9, with D perhaps matching TRBD1 (5 bases). The CDR3 runs to 16 residues. The germline V and J ends were trimmed by 5 bases and 0 bases, with 16 bases remaining between them. Germline values: CDR1 SEHNR, CDR2 FQNEAQ (reference sequence). The CDR3, as DNA: TGTGCCAGCAGCCCCGGGGGGGGTCAAGCTAACTATGGCTACACCTTC. Its protein is CASSPGGGQANYGYTF.

This clone was picked up one time. V and J are TRBV30 and TRBJ1-1; D is ambiguous. The V end was cut by 3 bases, the J end by 3 bases, with 8 bases between. Per germline, CDR1 GTSNPN and CDR2 SVGIG (reference sequence). CDR3 size: 12 residues. Written as DNA, the CDR3 is TGTGCCTGGAGAGGCGATTACACTGAAGCTTTCTTT. Translating it yields CAWRGDYTEAFF.

The CDR3 protein is CASSPTGTSGTDEQFF. The DNA for the CDR3 is TGTGCCAGCTCACCGACCGGGACTAGCGGGACGGATGAGCAGTTCTTC. This chain joins TRBV18 and TRBJ2-1; TRBD2 matches at 13 bases. CDR3 length: 16 amino acids. Germline CDR1 reads KGHSH; CDR2 reads LQKENI. V was pared by 3 bases and J by 8 bases, with 7 bases of the junction left unmatched.

V usage is TRBV28 and J usage is TRBJ1-2; D remains unclear. The V end was cut by 10 bases, the J end by 4 bases, with 16 bases between. There are 13 residues in the CDR3. In germline, CDR1 is MDHEN, CDR2 SYDVKM. CDR3 in amino acids: CAITGRPPYGYTF. The CDR3 coding sequence is TGTGCCATCACCGGACGGCCGCCCTATGGCTACACCTTC.

The V gene is TRBV18, the J gene TRBJ1-5; a weak D match, TRBD1 (6 bases). Per the germline V gene, CDR1 is KGHSH and CDR2 is LQKENI. The CDR3 contains 15 residues. The V end lost 6 bases, the J end lost 5 bases, and 17 bases lay between the germline ends. The CDR3 region has the DNA TGTGCCAGCTCTCTACGGGGGGGGCGGGATCAGCCCCAGCATTTT. Translated, it gives CASSLRGGRDQPQHF.

The chain recombines TRBV4-1 with TRBJ2-6; D gene unclear. There are 18 residues in the CDR3. Trimming stripped 0 bases from V and 4 bases from J, with 16 bases between. Germline CDR1 MGHRA, CDR2 YSYEKL. CDR3 sequence: CASSQDAPESLGANVLTF. The CDR3 coding sequence is TGCGCCAGCAGCCAAGATGCCCCCGAGAGCCTCGGGGCCAACGTCCTGACTTTC.

The chain combines TRBV28 with TRBJ1-1, with TRBD1 as a possible D gene (5 bases). The CDR3 covers 15 residues. CDR1 and CDR2 (germline): MDHEN, SYDVKM. V was trimmed by 5 bases and J by 4 bases, leaving 17 bases between them. The CDR3 reads CASSLRTGGITEAFF. The CDR3, as DNA: TGTGCCAGCAGTCTCCGGACCGGGGGGATCACTGAAGCTTTCTTT.

CDR3 sequence: CAWSAPSGGHTF. CDR3 bases: TGTGCCTGGAGTGCCCCATCAGGGGGACACACCTTC. V usage is TRBV30 and J usage is TRBJ1-2; 7 bases align to TRBD1. CDR1 and CDR2 (germline): GTSNPN, SVGIG (reference sequence). The CDR3 is made up of 12 amino acids. Germline trimming cut 1 base from V and 12 bases from J; bases unmatched to any gene: 8.

This rearrangement joins TRBV2 to TRBJ1-1, with D perhaps matching TRBD1 (5 bases). The V gene lost 4 bases and the J gene lost 2 bases, with 17 bases spanning the gap. Germline assignment: CDR1 SNHLY and CDR2 FYNNEI. The CDR3 contains 16 residues. CDR3 DNA: TGTGCCAGCAGTGTGGGGGGGTACAGCTACAACACTGAAGCTTTCTTT. It yields the protein CASSVGGYSYNTEAFF.